This T cell receptor beta chain was sequenced in a study of somatic mutations in cytotoxic T cells in rheumatoid arthritis. Study information: Using a FACSAria II or Sony SH800, a portion of the V beta antibody-stained T-cell populations were flow-sorted at nearly 100% purity, and among those populations were V beta1+ cells that were then sequenced for TCRB. Study results and limitations: Of under 85 patients, fewer than ten had a largest CD8+ clone that exceeded 20% of CD8+ cells. Slight underrepresentation of TRBV07 in rheumatoid arthritis patients was not adjusted for multiple comparisons. The identity of the antigens targeted by the expanded CD8+ clones remained unknown.

This table comes from immunoSEQ multiplex PCR, and its TCRdb copy is limited to in-frame clones, with some not included. Of some 40,000 clones in the sample, 84% were seen once. In germline, CDR1 is SGHRS, CDR2 YFSETQ. J was trimmed by 5 bases and V by 8 bases; bases with no gene match: 5. The CDR3 is made up of 13 amino acids. To note about this clone: Its target is unknown.

Sequencing input: CD8+ T cells sorted from blood. The TCR originated in a man in his forties in good health. The rearrangement links TRBV5-1 to TRBJ2-1; 9 positions match TRBD2. The CDR3, as DNA: TGCGCCAGTACCCTAGCGGGAAACAATGAGCAGTTCTTC. Translating gives CASTLAGNNEQFF.